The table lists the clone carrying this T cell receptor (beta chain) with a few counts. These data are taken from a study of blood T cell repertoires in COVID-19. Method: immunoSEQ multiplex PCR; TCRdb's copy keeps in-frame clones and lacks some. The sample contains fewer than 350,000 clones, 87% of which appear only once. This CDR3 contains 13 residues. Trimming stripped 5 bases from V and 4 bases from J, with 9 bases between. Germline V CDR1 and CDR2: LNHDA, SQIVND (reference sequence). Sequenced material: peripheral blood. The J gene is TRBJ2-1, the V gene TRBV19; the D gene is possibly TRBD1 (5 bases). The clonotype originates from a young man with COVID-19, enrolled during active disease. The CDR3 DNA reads TGTGCCAGTAGTGACAGCCGGTACAATGAGCAGTTCTTC. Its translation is CASSDSRYNEQFF.